Below are 4 T cell receptor beta chains sequenced from a single sample in a study of blood T cell repertoires in COVID-19. Assay: immunoSEQ multiplex PCR; the TCRdb copy retains only in-frame clones and omits some. The table records roughly 71,000 clones, 83% of them present only once. Sequencing was carried out using peripheral blood. These receptors all stem from a woman over 75 with acute or convalescent COVID-19.

V gene TRBV28 combines with J gene TRBJ2-7; 7 positions match TRBD2. The V segment lost 3 bases and the J segment 5 bases; nucleotides outside the gene matches: 4. CDR1 and CDR2 (germline): MDHEN, SYDVKM. The CDR3 is 13 amino acids. CDR3: CASSFSGFNEQYF. The CDR3 coding sequence is TGTGCCAGCAGTTTTAGCGGGTTCAACGAGCAGTACTTC.

This chain connects TRBV9 to TRBJ2-1; TRBD2 is a possible D gene (5 bases). The V gene lost 2 bases and the J gene lost 10 bases, with 13 bases spanning the gap. From germline, CDR1 is SGDLS and CDR2 YYNGEE. The CDR3 has 13 residues. The CDR3 here is CASSVLTTSEQFF. The CDR3 bases are TGTGCCAGCAGCGTCCTGACTACCTCGGAGCAGTTCTTC.

In its sample, this clone was seen a few times. This sequence joins TRBV7-9 and TRBJ1-1; no reliable D call. Germline assignment: CDR1 SEHNR and CDR2 FQNEAQ (reference sequence). The CDR3 has 14 amino acids. The V and J ends lost 0 bases and 2 bases respectively, with 7 bases between them. The DNA for the CDR3 is TGTGCCAGCAGCTTAGCGAGTCCTAACACTGAAGCTTTCTTT. Amino acids: CASSLASPNTEAFF.

The table lists this clone with a few counts. CDR3 loop: CASSLAGGTDTQYF. CDR3 in DNA: TGTGCCAGCAGCTTAGCGGGGGGCACAGATACGCAGTATTTT. The genes are TRBV11-3 and TRBJ2-3; a weak D match, TRBD2 (6 bases). CDR1 SGHNT and CDR2 YENEEA come from the germline V gene. The CDR3 has 14 amino acids. V gave up 1 base and J gave up 1 base, with 6 bases separating them. Complete variable domain (other parts from reference TRBV11-3 and TRBJ2-3): EAGVVQSPRYKIIEKKQPVAFWCNPISGHNTLYWYLQNLGQGPELLIRYENEEAVDDSQLPKDRFSAERLKGVDSTLKIQPAELGDSAVYLCASSLAGGTDTQYFGPGTRLTVL.